The 22 T cell receptor beta chains reported below all come from one sample, sequenced in a study of Ad26.COV2.S vaccination and SARS-CoV-2 variants. Libraries were prepared by immunoSEQ multiplex PCR; TCRdb keeps only in-frame clonotypes and omits some of them. The sample has 500,000 or so clones, roughly 89% seen once. Treatment noted: some 20 received Ad26.COV2.S at low or high dose, single or two shots; several received placebo; per-sample allocation not given. The investigators took samples on day 63 after the first vaccine or placebo injection. Sequencing used peripheral blood, obtained in a trial of Ad26.COV2.S vaccine versus placebo. The receptors shown here come from a person aged 18 to 59 who received the Ad26.COV2.S COVID-19 vaccine or a placebo.

The V gene is TRBV6-2 or TRBV6-3, the J gene TRBJ2-2; D unresolved. Germline loops: CDR1 MNHEY, CDR2 SVGEGT. The CDR3 loop spans 14 amino acids. Trimming took off 2 bases at V and 3 bases at J, with 7 bases between the two ends. CDR3 residues: CASSYGQHTGELFF. The CDR3 coding sequence is TGTGCCAGCAGTTACGGCCAGCACACCGGGGAGCTGTTTTTT.

This chain links TRBV3-1 (or the pseudogene TRBV3-2) with TRBJ2-5, with D unclear. This CDR3 spans 16 amino acids. V was shortened by 3 bases and J by 1 base, with 15 bases between the two germline ends. Looked up from germline, CDR1 is LGHDT and CDR2 is YNNKEL (reference sequence). The CDR3 bases are TGTGCCAGCAGCCATATGCTACGGCGGCGCCAAGAGACCCAGTACTTC. Protein product: CASSHMLRRRQETQYF.

J is TRBJ2-7 and V is TRBV6-2 or TRBV6-3, with a possible D match to TRBD2 (5 bases). Germline CDR1 is MNHEY and CDR2 is SVGEGT. V was shortened by 0 bases and J by 0 bases, with 15 bases between the two germline ends. The CDR3 has 17 residues. The CDR3 sequence: CASSYSSLAGGSYEQYF. The CDR3 nucleotides are TGTGCCAGCAGTTACTCGTCCCTTGCGGGCGGCTCCTACGAGCAGTACTTC.

CDR3 residues: CASSLDRVGGANYGYTF. The CDR3 nucleotides read TGTGCCAGCAGCTTAGATCGCGTGGGGGGAGCTAACTATGGCTACACCTTC. The chain combines TRBV11-2 with TRBJ1-2; a weak D match, TRBD1 (5 bases). V lost 0 bases and J 0 bases, leaving 14 bases between the germline ends. The CDR3 spans 17 residues. The germline CDR1 and CDR2 sequences are SGHAT and FQNNGV.

The V gene is TRBV6-1, the J gene TRBJ2-3; 8 bases match TRBD2. With 0 bases clipped from V and 4 bases from J, the junction kept 6 bases outside the gene matches. The CDR3 totals 16 residues. CDR1 is MNHNS, CDR2 SASEGT, per germline. This CDR3 reads CASSEAGAGVSDTQYF. The CDR3 nucleotides read TGTGCCAGCAGTGAAGCGGGAGCGGGAGTGTCAGATACGCAGTATTTT.

This chain links TRBV7-2 with TRBJ2-7; a weak D match, TRBD2 (5 bases). Per germline, CDR1 SGHTA and CDR2 FQGNSA. The V end lost 3 bases, the J end lost 7 bases, and 13 bases lay between the germline ends. The CDR3 totals 13 residues. The CDR3, as DNA: TGTGCCAGCAGCTTTTGGCGAACGGGGGAGCAGTACTTC. It is translated as CASSFWRTGEQYF.

This clone was seen just once. The V gene is TRBV5-8, the J gene TRBJ2-7; no reliable D call. This CDR3 is built from 14 residues. From germline, CDR1 is SGHTS and CDR2 YDEGEE. V dropped 1 base and J dropped 7 bases, with 15 bases sitting between them. CDR3 DNA: TGTGCCAGCAGCTTGTGGGTCACAAATAGGGAGCAGTACTTC. This encodes CASSLWVTNREQYF.

The CDR3 reads CASSDGTRRELFF. In DNA form, the CDR3 reads TGTGCCAGCAGTGACGGGACAAGGAGGGAGCTGTTTTTT. The J gene is TRBJ2-2, the V gene TRBV6-1, with D tentatively TRBD1 (6 bases). CDR3 length: 13 residues. Trimming cost V 3 bases and J 9 bases, with 11 bases left between them. CDR1 and CDR2 (germline): MNHNS, SASEGT.

The chain is built from TRBV9 and TRBJ1-3; 7 bases line up with TRBD1. From germline, CDR1 is SGDLS and CDR2 YYNGEE. This CDR3 comprises 14 residues. The V and J ends lost 3 bases and 3 bases, in that order; junction bases with no gene match: 3. The CDR3 loop is CASSAWDSGNTIYF. In DNA, the CDR3 is TGTGCCAGCAGCGCATGGGACAGTGGAAACACCATATATTTT.

This clone has a single count. CDR3: CASSYPAGLSGGTQYF. In DNA, the CDR3 is TGTGCCAGCAGTTACCCGGCCGGCCTTAGCGGAGGCACGCAGTATTTT. The V and J genes are TRBV6-5 and TRBJ2-3; maybe TRBD2 (6 bases). Looked up from germline, CDR1 is MNHEY and CDR2 is SVGAGI. V lost 2 bases and J 9 bases, leaving 21 bases between the germline ends. The length of the CDR3 is 16 residues.

The chain uses TRBV5-4 and TRBJ2-7; 10 positions match TRBD2. The V gene end was trimmed by 3 bases and the J gene end by 3 bases; junction bases not matched to a gene: 9. CDR1 and CDR2 from the germline V gene are SGHNT and YYREEE (reference sequence). There are 16 residues in the CDR3. Written as DNA, the CDR3 is TGTGCCAGCAGCTCGATCATAGCGGGAGGAGGCTACGAGCAGTACTTC. This encodes CASSSIIAGGGYEQYF.

V gene TRBV15 combines with J gene TRBJ2-1, with TRBD2 as a possible D gene (7 bases). The CDR3 sequence is 15 residues long. V gave up 5 bases and J gave up 4 bases, with 15 bases separating them. Germline values: CDR1 LNHNV, CDR2 YYDKDF (reference sequence). The CDR3 coding sequence is TGTGCCACCAGCCCCGAGGGGGGGGGTTACAATGAGCAGTTCTTC. Protein sequence: CATSPEGGGYNEQFF.

The chain links TRBV19 to TRBJ2-1; 8 bases match TRBD2. CDR1 and CDR2 (germline): LNHDA, SQIVND (reference sequence). The CDR3 spans 13 residues. V was clipped by 7 bases and J by 6 bases; unmatched bases: 5. The DNA of the CDR3 is TGTGCCAGTACGGAGCGGGGGTTCAATGAGCAGTTCTTC. It codes for CASTERGFNEQFF.

The chain joins TRBV5-6 to TRBJ2-2; TRBD1 might be the D (5 bases). Trimming took off 2 bases at V and 6 bases at J, with 8 bases between the two ends. Germline V gene data show CDR1 as SGHDT and CDR2 as YYEEEE. There are 13 residues in the CDR3. CDR3 protein: CASSLAGPGELFF. In DNA form, the CDR3 reads TGTGCCAGCAGCTTAGCAGGGCCCGGGGAGCTGTTTTTT.

This CDR3 reads CASSFSGFEQPQHF. The CDR3, as DNA: TGTGCCAGCAGCTTTTCAGGGTTCGAGCAGCCCCAGCATTTT. The V call is TRBV7-9, the J call TRBJ1-5; D perhaps matches TRBD1 (5 bases). The CDR3 spans 14 residues. Trimming shortened V by 3 bases and J by 7 bases, and 13 bases separated the two germline ends. CDR1 and CDR2 from the germline V gene are SEHNR and FQNEAQ (reference sequence).

The rearrangement joins TRBV5-4 to TRBJ1-2; TRBD1 is a possible D gene (5 bases). The CDR3 contains 13 residues. CDR1 and CDR2 (germline): SGHNT, YYREEE (reference sequence). Deletions cut 1 base from V and 4 bases from J, with 8 bases between. The chain's CDR3 is CASSLMGGYGYTF. The CDR3 DNA reads TGTGCCAGCAGCTTGATGGGGGGCTATGGCTACACCTTC.

The chain combines TRBV30 with TRBJ2-5; 12 positions match TRBD2. Germline V lookup: CDR1 GTSNPN, CDR2 SVGIG (reference sequence). The CDR3 covers 17 residues. V lost 2 bases to trimming and J lost 7 bases; unmatched junction nucleotides: 14. The CDR3 sequence: CAWSPPLAGGRGATQYF. The CDR3 DNA sequence: TGTGCCTGGAGTCCCCCCCTAGCGGGAGGGCGAGGGGCGACCCAGTACTTC.

This clone was detected a few times. The chain couples TRBV28 to TRBJ2-1; 10 bases fit TRBD1. V trimming: 5 bases; J trimming: 8 bases; junction bases outside the gene matches: 12. This CDR3 has 16 residues. The germline gives CDR1 MDHEN, CDR2 SYDVKM. The CDR3 loop is CASSPPGQGLADEQFF. The DNA for the CDR3 is TGTGCCAGCAGTCCCCCGGGACAGGGGCTGGCGGATGAGCAGTTCTTC.

The chain employs TRBV6-6 and TRBJ1-6, with a tentative D call TRBD1 (5 bases). The germline gives CDR1 MNHNY, CDR2 SVGAGI (reference sequence). The CDR3 totals 16 residues. Trimming removed 5 bases at V and 7 bases at J, with 18 bases between. CDR3 coding DNA: TGTGCCAGCAGTCCGAGGACCGTCGGGGGGAATTCACCCCTCCACTTT. Its translation is CASSPRTVGGNSPLHF.

The chain carries TRBV5-4 and TRBJ1-6; a possible D gene is TRBD1 (5 bases). V lost 7 bases, J lost 10 bases, and 21 bases lay in between. The germline V gene has CDR1 SGHNT and CDR2 YYREEE (reference sequence). This CDR3 is 15 amino acids long. The DNA of the CDR3 is TGTGCCAGCGCCCCAAGCCCGGGGGGTGTCTCACCCCTCCACTTT. It yields the protein CASAPSPGGVSPLHF.

The chain recombines TRBV3-1 (or the pseudogene TRBV3-2) with TRBJ2-7; 10 positions match TRBD1. J gave up 6 bases and V 4 bases, and 9 bases lay outside the gene matches. In germline, CDR1 is LGHDT, CDR2 YNNKEL (reference sequence). The CDR3 length is 15 residues. CDR3 protein: CASSPRPGTGVEQYF. CDR3 sequence (DNA): TGTGCCAGCAGCCCCCGACCCGGGACAGGGGTCGAGCAGTACTTC.

The chain couples TRBV11-2 to TRBJ2-7; 9 nucleotides line up with TRBD2. V was clipped by 3 bases and J by 3 bases; unmatched bases: 3. Germline loops: CDR1 SGHAT, CDR2 FQNNGV. The CDR3 contains 14 residues. CDR3 nucleotides: TGTGCCAGCAGCTTTGCGGGAGGGGACTACGAGCAGTACTTC. It yields the protein CASSFAGGDYEQYF.